This entry lists 8 T cell receptor delta chains sequenced from one sample in a study of gammadelta T cells in human blood. TCRdb ran CATT on the RT-PCR reads. The sample yields roughly 1,500 delta-chain clones, around a sixth seen once. Sequenced sample: non-Vgamma9Vdelta2 gamma-delta T cells from infant blood. The origin of the receptors is a human donor.

This clone is categorized as large. Other DNA sequences of this sample code for an identical CDR3. This sequence joins TRDV3 and TRDJ1; 9 bases are a match to TRDD3. With V trimmed by 4 bases and J by 0 bases, 24 bases remained unmatched. The V gene's germline CDR1 is TVYSNPD and CDR2 GDNSRS (reference sequence). The length of the CDR3 is 20 residues. The CDR3 sequence: CAYCSYSFEAWGMNTDKLIF. DNA for the CDR3: TGTGCCTACTGCTCGTACTCCTTTGAGGCCTGGGGGATGAACACCGATAAACTCATCTTT.

A word on this clone: This sequence is one base from a far larger clone and is likely a read error. V usage is TRAV29/DV5 and J usage is TRDJ1; 12 positions match TRDD3. Germline V gene lookup returns CDR1 NSMFDY and CDR2 ISSIKDK. J was trimmed by 1 base and V by 4 bases; bases with no gene match: 17. The CDR3 spans 19 residues. CDR3 in DNA: TGTGCAGCAGGCGAACCTCCCTGGGGGATACGCTGGGGCACCGATAAACTCATCTTT. This codes for CAAGEPPWGIRWGTDKLIF. The variable domain in full, with the rest retrieved from reference TRAV29/DV5 and TRDJ1, is DQQVKQNSPSLSVQEGRISILNCDYTNSMFDYFLWYKKYPAEGPTFLISISSIKDKNEDGRFTVFLNKSAKHLSLHIVPSQPGDSAVYFCAAGEPPWGIRWGTDKLIFGKGTRVTVEP.

The table lists this clone with a few counts. It differs at one base from a far larger clone, so likely a read error. J is TRDJ3 and V is TRDV1; 8 bases map to TRDD3. The length of the CDR3 is 20 residues. Looked up from germline, CDR1 is TSWWSYY and CDR2 is QGS. The CDR3 bases are TGTGCTCTTGGGGAACGTACTGGGGGTTACATCTCCTGGAACACCCGACAGATGTTTTTC. Translating gives CALGERTGGYISWNTRQMFF.

By share, this clone counts as medium-sized. The V call is TRDV1, the J call TRDJ1; 13 positions match TRDD3. The CDR3 consists of 20 residues. The germline gives CDR1 TSWWSYY, CDR2 QGS. With V trimmed by 5 bases and J by 0 bases, 15 bases remained unmatched. The CDR3 nucleotides are TGTGCTCTTGGGAGCCTGCGTACTGGGGGATACGATGGGTACACCGATAAACTCATCTTT. Protein: CALGSLRTGGYDGYTDKLIF.

This clone is large by share. The V gene is TRDV1, the J gene TRDJ1, with D tentatively TRDD2 (6 bases). The germline V gene has CDR1 TSWWSYY and CDR2 QGS. CDR3 length: 19 residues. V was cut by 2 bases and J by 0 bases, with 22 bases left in between. The CDR3 loop reads CALGEEKSYPGGHTDKLIF. CDR3 nucleotide sequence: TGTGCTCTTGGGGAAGAAAAATCCTACCCGGGGGGGCACACCGATAAACTCATCTTT.

As for this clone: It may be a read error: a sequence one base away is much more abundant. This chain uses TRDV1 with TRDJ1; 13 bases align to TRDD3. The J segment lost 9 bases and the V segment lost 4 bases, leaving 44 bases of the junction unmatched. Germline lookup yields CDR1 TSWWSYY and CDR2 QGS. There are 27 residues in the CDR3. The CDR3 reads CALGVVSILIRYWGIRVSSPLTAQLIF. In nucleotides, the CDR3 is TGTGCTCTTGGGGTAGTGTCCATCCTAATAAGATACTGGGGGATACGCGTAAGCTCCCCTTTGACAGCACAACTCATCTTT.

This clone rates as large. The chain uses TRDV1 and TRDJ1; 13 bases align to TRDD3. This CDR3 has 20 amino acids. Germline V lookup: CDR1 TSWWSYY, CDR2 QGS. J gave up 4 bases and V 6 bases, and 20 bases lay outside the gene matches. As DNA, the CDR3 is TGTGCTCTTGGCGAGTTTAGGATTGTACTGGGGGATACGGGGGACGATAAACTCATCTTT. Its translation is CALGEFRIVLGDTGDDKLIF.

This clone is termed medium-sized. The V call is TRDV1, the J call TRDJ1, with 9 bases matching TRDD2. The CDR3 is made up of 17 amino acids. Trimming took 6 bases from V and 7 from J; bases not matched to a gene: 18. The germline gives CDR1 TSWWSYY, CDR2 QGS. CDR3: CALGGPSYDETAGKLIF. The CDR3 region has the DNA TGTGCTCTTGGAGGGCCTTCCTACGATGAAACCGCTGGTAAACTCATCTTT.